A single sample is the source of the 21 T cell receptor beta chains below, sequenced in a study of blood T cell repertoires in COVID-19. Assay: immunoSEQ multiplex PCR; the TCRdb copy retains only in-frame clones and omits some. The repertoire holds about 250,000 clones, with just over 90% as singletons. The sample was PBMCs or T cells enriched from blood (not recorded which). These receptors were collected from a woman younger than 30 who had recovered from COVID-19.

The genes are TRBV21-1 and TRBJ1-2; TRBD1 is the table's D call and was not checked against the DNA. TRBV21-1 is tagged as a pseudogene. This CDR3 is 14 amino acids long. This CDR3 is CASSKEDSNYGYTF. The CDR3 DNA reads TGTGCCAGCAGCAAAGAGGACAGCAACTATGGCTACACCTTC.

V and J are TRBV5-5 and TRBJ1-4; D gene ambiguous. V lost 2 bases and J lost 4, with 9 bases in between. Germline-derived CDR1 and CDR2 are SGHKS and YYEKEE (reference sequence). This CDR3 is 14 amino acids long. The CDR3 sequence is CASSFLADNEKLFF. For the CDR3, the DNA is TGTGCCAGCAGCTTCTTGGCAGATAATGAAAAACTGTTTTTT.

This clone was seen only once. This chain joins TRBV9 and TRBJ1-2; 11 bases match TRBD1. The CDR3 totals 16 residues. With 4 bases clipped from V and 4 bases from J, the junction kept 9 bases outside the gene matches. CDR1 is SGDLS, CDR2 YYNGEE, per germline. The CDR3 nucleotides are TGTGCCAGCAGCCAAAGCTGGGGACAGGGGGTCTATGGCTACACCTTC. Translating it yields CASSQSWGQGVYGYTF.

Within the sample, this clone is medium-sized. The chain employs TRBV7-8 and TRBJ1-5, with TRBD1 identical over 8 bases. CDR1 SGHVS and CDR2 FQNEAQ come from the germline V gene. There are 16 residues in the CDR3. With 5 bases clipped from V and 5 bases from J, the junction kept 11 bases outside the gene matches. The CDR3 coding sequence is TGTGCCAGCAGCCACCGGACAGGGACGATTTATCAGCCCCAGCATTTT. It translates to CASSHRTGTIYQPQHF.

This sequence joins TRBV5-1 and TRBJ2-1; possible D gene TRBD1, 6 bases. The CDR3 has 14 amino acids. V was clipped by 7 bases and J by 5 bases, with 16 bases between them. The germline gives CDR1 SGHRS, CDR2 YFSETQ. CDR3 sequence (DNA): TGCGCCAGCGTCCGGGACACTACTAACAATGAGCAGTTCTTC. Protein sequence: CASVRDTTNNEQFF.

J is TRBJ1-6 and V is TRBV9; no reliable D call. The CDR3 has 14 amino acids. Trimming removed 2 bases at V and 9 bases at J, with 12 bases between. CDR1 is SGDLS and CDR2 is YYNGEE in the germline V gene. CDR3 nucleotide sequence: TGTGCCAGCAGCGTGGCGGGGTTACGTTCACCCCTCCACTTT. Its protein product is CASSVAGLRSPLHF.

V is TRBV7-2 and J is TRBJ1-3, with 7 positions matching TRBD1. CDR1 and CDR2 from the germline V gene are SGHTA and FQGNSA. CDR3 size: 14 residues. V lost 3 bases, J lost 6 bases, and 5 bases stayed unmatched. The CDR3 reads CASSFRQGTNTIYF. Written as DNA, the CDR3 is TGTGCCAGCAGCTTTCGACAGGGCACAAACACCATATATTTT.

The chain couples TRBV12-3 or TRBV12-4 to TRBJ2-3; D not certain. This CDR3 spans 13 amino acids. V lost 5 bases, J lost 6 bases, and 12 bases lay in between. The CDR3 region has the DNA TGTGCCAGCAGTGCCCGCCCGAGGGATACGCAGTATTTT. Translation gives CASSARPRDTQYF.

The J gene is TRBJ1-5, the V gene TRBV18, with D maybe TRBD1 (5 bases). The germline V gene encodes CDR1 KGHSH and CDR2 LQKENI. V was trimmed by 3 bases and J by 5 bases, leaving 14 bases between them. The CDR3 runs 15 residues. The CDR3 reads CASSPGWGDHQPQHF. In DNA form, the CDR3 reads TGTGCCAGCTCACCCGGATGGGGGGACCATCAGCCCCAGCATTTT.

This clone was detected only once. The rearrangement joins TRBV24-1 to TRBJ1-4; 7 bases are a match to TRBD1. Germline CDR1 and CDR2: KGHDR and SFDVKD. The junction had 6 bases not matched to a gene; V was cut back by 4 bases and J by 8 bases. The CDR3 extends over 14 amino acids. CDR3 loop: CATSEGTVEEKLFF. The CDR3 DNA reads TGTGCCACCAGTGAGGGGACAGTGGAAGAAAAACTGTTTTTT.

The J gene is TRBJ1-1, the V gene TRBV6-6; D not resolved. V was trimmed by 3 bases and J by 5 bases, leaving 13 bases between them. CDR3 length: 14 amino acids. Germline-derived CDR1 and CDR2 are MNHNY and SVGAGI (reference sequence). CDR3 nucleotide sequence: TGTGCCAGCAGTTATTCGGCGGAGTGGACTGAAGCTTTCTTT. Its translation: CASSYSAEWTEAFF.

The chain couples TRBV19 to TRBJ1-2; D is uncertain. The V gene lost 8 bases and the J gene lost 8 bases, with 21 bases spanning the gap. The CDR3 is 14 amino acids. The germline V gene has CDR1 LNHDA and CDR2 SQIVND (reference sequence). CDR3 amino acids: CASRLGRELEGYTF. The CDR3 DNA reads TGTGCCAGTCGCCTAGGACGGGAACTGGAGGGCTACACCTTC.

The chain carries TRBV3-1 (or the pseudogene TRBV3-2) and TRBJ1-2; TRBD1 agrees at 9 bases. The length of the CDR3 is 14 residues. The trim removed 4 bases at V and 8 bases at J, leaving 8 bases unmatched. Germline CDR1 LGHDT, CDR2 YNNKEL (reference sequence). CDR3 coding DNA: TGTGCCAGCAGCCCCTGGGACAGGGAAGGAGGCTACACCTTC. Its translation: CASSPWDREGGYTF.

The V and J genes are TRBV27 and TRBJ2-5, with TRBD1 identical over 10 bases. Germline assignment: CDR1 MNHEY and CDR2 SMNVEV (reference sequence). J gave up 1 base and V 3 bases, and 17 bases lay outside the gene matches. The CDR3 contains 20 residues. CDR3 sequence reads: CASSLRFQPGTGVGQETQYF. The DNA for the CDR3 is TGTGCCAGCAGTTTGCGGTTCCAGCCCGGGACAGGGGTGGGCCAAGAGACCCAGTACTTC.

V gene TRBV28 combines with J gene TRBJ2-7; D uncertain. Germline-derived CDR1 and CDR2 are MDHEN and SYDVKM. Trimming took 3 bases from V and 3 from J, leaving 12 bases between them. The CDR3 runs to 14 residues. The CDR3 sequence is CASSFRNRNYEQYF. CDR3 nucleotides: TGTGCCAGCAGTTTTCGTAACAGAAACTACGAGCAGTACTTC.

V usage is TRBV12-3 or TRBV12-4 and J usage is TRBJ1-1, with D possibly TRBD1 on 5 matching bases. The germline V and J ends were trimmed by 6 bases and 5 bases, with 10 bases remaining between them. The CDR3 extends over 12 amino acids. This CDR3 is CASSGEGTEAFF. The CDR3, as DNA: TGTGCCAGCAGCGGGGAGGGGACTGAAGCTTTCTTT.

Points on this clone: At one end, the junction sequence differs from germline, possibly due to a read error. This chain uses TRBV25-1 with TRBJ2-7, with 7 bases that match TRBD2. The CDR3 runs to 11 residues. Germline assignment: CDR1 MGHDK and CDR2 SYGVNS. The CDR3, as DNA: TGTGCCAGCACTAGTGGCGGGAGCTCTTTCTTC. Amino acids: CASTSGGSSFF.

This clone was seen a handful of times. V usage is TRBV20-1 and J usage is TRBJ1-2; no firm D call. CDR1 DFQATT and CDR2 SNEGSKA come from the germline V gene (reference sequence). V dropped 8 bases and J dropped 8 bases, with 12 bases sitting between them. This CDR3 is 10 amino acids long. CDR3 DNA: TGCAGTCTAAGTTTCGGGGGCTACACCTTC. Amino acid sequence: CSLSFGGYTF.

The chain couples TRBV3-1 (or the pseudogene TRBV3-2) to TRBJ1-5; D gene unclear. Trimming cost V 2 bases and J 1 base, with 12 bases left between them. Per germline, CDR1 LGHDT and CDR2 YNNKEL (reference sequence). CDR3 length: 16 amino acids. As DNA, the CDR3 is TGTGCCAGCAGCCAAACTCCCTTAACCAGCAATCAGCCCCAGCATTTT. Translated: CASSQTPLTSNQPQHF.

V is TRBV7-3 and J is TRBJ1-3; no clear D gene. Trimming removed 5 bases at V and 1 base at J, with 9 bases between. From germline, CDR1 is SGHTA and CDR2 FQGTGA. CDR3 length: 14 residues. The DNA of the CDR3 is TGTGCCAGCAGCCCCCGTTCGTCTGGAAACACCATATATTTT. This encodes CASSPRSSGNTIYF.

The CDR3 spells CASSLPGTGGGTQYF. The CDR3 DNA follows: TGTGCCAGCAGTTTACCCGGGACAGGGGGAGGTACGCAGTATTTT. The V and J genes are TRBV28 and TRBJ2-3; 11 bases match TRBD1. V lost 2 bases and J lost 8; bases outside the gene matches: 6. CDR1 is MDHEN and CDR2 is SYDVKM in the germline V gene. This CDR3 region has 15 residues.